This record concerns one TCR beta chain sequence. No base quality values were provided; no much bigger clone lies one nucleotide off. The data were obtained in a study of tacrolimus-resistant gene-edited T cells for transplant recipients (dated by TCRdb to 2018 to 2021). About the study as a whole: TCRbeta sequencing compared clonality and clone numbers between expanded FKBP12 knockout and unedited CMV-specific T cell products. As a safety check, repertoire sequencing was used to rule out clonal outgrowth driven by transformation after gene editing. Sequencing covered a couple of donors, and each donor provided one unedited CMV-specific T cell product and one FKBP12 knockout CMV-specific T cell product. The paper as a whole reports these results and caveats: The repertoire comparisons shown in Figure 5 were based on n = 2. According to the authors' conclusion, gene editing neither drastically skewed the TCRbeta repertoire nor caused excessive clonal expansion. Comparable clonality, top-10 clone read coverage, and total clone numbers were found for knockout and unedited products. No Morisita similarity was observed between repertoires from different donors, whereas high similarity was observed between knockout and unedited products from the same donor.

From the cysteine up to the phenylalanine, the CDR3 has a length of 12 residues. The entry retains the CDR3 DNA only, 36 bases that are in frame from base 1. The V end loses 2 bases and the J end loses 3 bases, and a stretch of 4 bases separates them. The label giving this sample's treatment or condition can be read as: CRISPR-Cas9 RNP knockout of FKBP12 using synthetic sgRNA#2. Before enrichment with an IFNgamma secretion assay kit, PBMCs were stimulated for 6 to 7 hours with overlapping CMV pp65 and IE-1 peptide pools. On day 7, FKBP12 knockout was carried out by electroporation of Cas9 ribonucleoprotein with an Amaxa 4D-Nucleofector. Enriched CMV-specific T cells were expanded in culture with recombinant human IL-7 and IL-15. Before being cryopreserved, the T cell products spent 21 days in culture. After activation, CMV-specific T cells were enriched from PBMCs on the basis of IFNgamma secretion. Each ribonucleoprotein complex consisted of recombinant Streptococcus pyogenes Cas9 protein that had been precomplexed with FKBP12-specific sgRNA. Synthetic sgRNA#2 was chosen for later experiments because it was the most effective guide and the GMP-preferred guide.

Genomic DNA served as the input for TCRbeta sequencing, which was run through the immunoSEQ service. As for the original processing: The repertoires were analyzed in immunoSEQ ANALYZER 3.0, which was used to calculate Morisita similarity, clonality, top-10 clone coverage and total clone counts. Clonality was scaled so that 1 meant monoclonal and lower values meant more diverse products. Not all clones reach the TCRdb copy of this immuneACCESS table, which keeps in-frame sequences only. Checked studies attribute under half of the gap to unresolved V genes and leave the rest unexplained. That table gives V, J and clone size, and the DNA gave D and trimming. For this sample there are around 810 clones; around 43% appear just once. The ten largest make up around four fifths of the sample.

The specimen comprised a CMV-specific product grown in culture, sampled from cells with FKBP12 knockout. The sample's cell subset or site label is to be understood as: expanded CMV-specific T cell product isolated by IFNgamma secretion after CMV peptide stimulation. The rearrangement joined TRBV12-3 or TRBV12-4 to TRBJ2-5; the D gene is not confidently resolved. This TCR was recovered from a human donor in good health, a blood donor. The DNA reads as follows: TGTGCCAGCAGTTTACGTGAAGAGACCCAGTACTTC. Translated, this gives CASSLREETQYF.